One and the same sample provided the 9 T cell receptor beta chains below, sequenced in a study of shared clonotypes between healthy human individuals. The assay was immunoSEQ multiplex PCR, and TCRdb's table has in-frame clones only and misses some. The data contain 2 million to 2.5 million clones, nearly 97% of them seen just once; the ten biggest clones take up about 0.13%. Specimen: naive CD4+ T cells sorted from blood. Subset noted: CD45RA+ positively selected. These receptors were collected from a man aged 18 to 29 in good health.

The V gene is TRBV19, the J gene TRBJ2-7; perhaps TRBD1 as D (7 bases). Germline CDR1 LNHDA, CDR2 SQIVND (reference sequence). V lost 5 bases to trimming and J lost 3 bases, with 14 bases between them. This CDR3 is 14 amino acids long. This CDR3 reads CASSPQGGSYEQYF. The CDR3 nucleotides are TGTGCCAGTAGTCCTCAGGGGGGAAGCTACGAGCAGTACTTC.

The chain couples TRBV13 to TRBJ1-1; 7 positions match TRBD1. This CDR3 contains 13 residues. V lost 5 bases and J lost 8; bases outside the gene matches: 8. Germline V gene data show CDR1 as PRHDT and CDR2 as FYEKMQ (reference sequence). CDR3 nucleotide sequence: TGTGCCAGCAGCCCAGGGCGGGGACAGGAAGCTTTCTTT. Its translation is CASSPGRGQEAFF.

V usage is TRBV7-2 and J usage is TRBJ1-5; 9 bases map to TRBD1. This CDR3 comprises 14 residues. Germline values: CDR1 SGHTA, CDR2 FQGNSA. Trimming at V came to 5 bases and at J to 5 bases, leaving 4 bases not matched to a gene. CDR3: CASSGDRAHQPQHF. Here the CDR3 DNA reads TGTGCCAGCAGCGGGGACAGGGCGCATCAGCCCCAGCATTTT.

CDR3 nucleotide sequence: TGTGCCAGCAGCGGCCGGGACAGGAATTCACCCCTCCACTTT. Protein product: CASSGRDRNSPLHF. The chain couples TRBV9 to TRBJ1-6; 8 bases map to TRBD1. V was clipped by 3 bases and J by 7 bases; unmatched bases: 3. Germline V gives CDR1 SGDLS, CDR2 YYNGEE. The CDR3 has 14 amino acids.

V and J are TRBV6-1 and TRBJ2-4, with TRBD2 matching over 8 bases. The CDR3 covers 14 residues. Looked up from germline, CDR1 is MNHNS and CDR2 is SASEGT. The V and J ends lost 8 bases and 8 bases, in that order; junction bases with no gene match: 11. Here the CDR3 DNA reads TGTGCCAGCTGTGGCGGGGGGCCGTTCGACATTCAGTACTTC. Translating it yields CASCGGGPFDIQYF.

About this clone: Different DNA sequences within this sample yield the same CDR3. The chain joins TRBV6-6 to TRBJ2-2; D unclear. The germline V and J ends were trimmed by 2 bases and 1 base, with 2 bases remaining between them. The CDR3 length is 13 residues. Germline loops: CDR1 MNHNY, CDR2 SVGAGI (reference sequence). The CDR3: CASSYQNTGELFF. The CDR3 nucleotides are TGTGCCAGCAGTTACCAGAACACCGGGGAGCTGTTTTTT.

With regard to this clone: In the same sample, other DNA sequences code for this CDR3. The chain is built from TRBV10-3 and TRBJ2-7, with D perhaps matching TRBD1 (5 bases). Germline loops: CDR1 ENHRY, CDR2 SYGVKD. The CDR3 has 12 residues. The germline V and J ends were trimmed by 2 bases and 6 bases, with 8 bases remaining between them. The CDR3 here is CAISEPGSEQYF. Here the CDR3 DNA reads TGTGCCATCAGTGAGCCAGGGTCCGAGCAGTACTTC.

The chain joins TRBV5-8 to TRBJ2-7; the match to TRBD2 covers 13 bases. The CDR3 extends over 14 amino acids. V lost 4 bases to trimming and J lost 10 bases; unmatched junction nucleotides: 8. Germline CDR1 and CDR2: SGHTS and YDEGEE. CDR3 sequence: CASSEGLAGSRQYF. CDR3 in DNA: TGTGCCAGCAGCGAGGGACTAGCGGGATCCAGACAGTACTTC.

The genes are TRBV18 and TRBJ2-1; tentative D call: TRBD1 (5 bases). The CDR3 sequence is 14 residues long. Trimming took off 1 base at V and 5 bases at J, with 9 bases between the two ends. Germline CDR1 KGHSH, CDR2 LQKENI. The CDR3, as DNA: TGTGCCAGCTCACCACGGGCAGGGAACAATGAGCAGTTCTTC. As protein: CASSPRAGNNEQFF.